These 8 T cell receptor beta chains were all obtained from the same sample, sequenced in a study of T-cell memory formation after mild COVID-19. TCRdb itself ran the 5' RACE reads through MiXCR, one entry per CDR3 protein. Of around 250,000 distinct CDR3 sequences listed, around 16% are singletons. Sequenced: PBMCs or a T cell subset sorted from them (not recorded which). These receptors all come from a man aged 18 to 30 who had mild COVID-19 (a few samples of this study predate the infection). Cell type and time point are not known.

The chain employs TRBV29-1 and TRBJ1-5; TRBD1 agrees at 7 bases. V gave up 3 bases and J gave up 1 base; unmatched junction bases: 0. In germline, CDR1 is SQVTM, CDR2 ANQGSEA. The CDR3 sequence is 13 residues long. The CDR3 DNA is TGCAGCGTTGAGGACAGGAGCAATCAGCCCCAGCATTTT. Amino acid sequence: CSVEDRSNQPQHF.

This clonotype has more than one count but fewer than ten. The genes are TRBV24-1 and TRBJ1-2; D perhaps matches TRBD1 (6 bases). This CDR3 spans 17 amino acids. Trimming pared 4 bases from V and 2 bases from J, leaving 19 bases between. From germline, CDR1 is KGHDR and CDR2 SFDVKD. In DNA form, the CDR3 reads TGTGCCACCAGTGACCCTACAACAGGGTCGAGGAACTATGGCTACACCTTC. This gives the protein CATSDPTTGSRNYGYTF.

Only a few counts were recorded for this clonotype. The chain has TRBV7-6 and TRBJ1-5; 9 bases are shared with TRBD1. CDR3 length equals 15 residues. V trimming: 3 bases; J trimming: 4 bases; junction bases outside the gene matches: 4. The V gene's germline CDR1 is SGHVS and CDR2 FNYEAQ. The CDR3 spells CASSLGTGLNQPQHF. The CDR3 coding sequence is TGTGCCAGCAGCTTGGGGACAGGGCTTAATCAGCCCCAGCATTTT.

The rearrangement links TRBV20-1 to TRBJ2-5; 10 bases line up with TRBD2. The CDR3 consists of 16 residues. With 0 bases clipped from V and 5 bases from J, the junction kept 9 bases outside the gene matches. Per the germline V gene, CDR1 is DFQATT and CDR2 is SNEGSKA (reference sequence). The CDR3 nucleotides read TGCAGTGCTAGAGATTTTGAGCGGGGGGGCCGGGAGACCCAGTACTTC. It is translated as CSARDFERGGRETQYF.

V gene TRBV11-2 combines with J gene TRBJ1-2; possibly TRBD1 for D (5 bases). The V gene lost 1 base and the J gene lost 6 bases, with 9 bases spanning the gap. Germline V gene lookup returns CDR1 SGHAT and CDR2 FQNNGV. The CDR3 runs 13 residues. The CDR3 spells CASSLVEGHGYTF. The CDR3 DNA sequence: TGTGCCAGCAGCTTAGTGGAGGGACATGGCTACACCTTC.

The chain uses TRBV5-1 and TRBJ1-2, with a possible D match to TRBD1 (5 bases). CDR1 is SGHRS, CDR2 YFSETQ, per germline. Trimming took 4 bases from V and 0 from J, leaving 7 bases between them. The length of the CDR3 is 13 residues. The CDR3 bases are TGCGCCAGCAGCCAACAGGCTAACTATGGCTACACCTTC. The encoded protein is CASSQQANYGYTF.

This clonotype was recorded many times. J is TRBJ2-3 and V is TRBV5-1; D is perhaps TRBD1 or TRBD2 (5 bases each). The ends were cut back, 0 bases at V and 1 base at J, with 12 bases in the middle. CDR3 length: 16 amino acids. The germline CDR1 and CDR2 sequences are SGHRS and YFSETQ. CDR3 bases: TGCGCCAGCAGCTTGGCCGTAGTGGGGGGCACAGATACGCAGTATTTT. Amino acid sequence: CASSLAVVGGTDTQYF.

This clonotype was observed a handful of times. This rearrangement joins TRBV12-3 or TRBV12-4 to TRBJ2-3; D remains unclear. V shed 1 base and J shed 6 bases, with 8 bases lying between them. The CDR3 has 13 residues. In nucleotides, the CDR3 is TGTGCCAGCAGTTTAGGAGCTGCCGATACGCAGTATTTT. Translation: CASSLGAADTQYF.